A selection of T cell receptor beta chains follows, all from one sample in a study of CD8 T cells in ankylosing spondylitis. TCRdb used MiXCR to reprocess the 5' RACE reads, holding one entry per CDR3 protein. Among hundreds of thousands of distinct CDR3 sequences, approximately 24% were seen once, and the ten largest hold 6.6%. The specimen was blood, either unsorted or a sorted T cell fraction (not recorded which). These receptors originate from a male donor with ankylosing spondylitis or in good health (not recorded which). Each CDR3 is given with its conserved first and last residue. The order of the fields is V gene, clone size, D gene, J gene, CDR3 protein, CDR3 DNA. The D gene is left open where the match is weak. Clone sizes are given selectively: once, few, many, or a class where the clone is expanded.

V gene: TRBV10-3; clone size: NA; D gene: TRBD1; J gene: TRBJ2-7; CDR3 protein: CAISEASGGTDEQYF; CDR3 DNA: TGTGCCATCAGTGAGGCCTCAGGGGGCACGGACGAGCAGTACTTC
V gene: TRBV3-1; clone size: NA; D gene: NA; J gene: TRBJ2-7; CDR3 protein: CASSLFLAQYEQYF; CDR3 DNA: TGTGCCAGCAGCCTATTCCTAGCGCAATACGAGCAGTACTTC
V gene: TRBV27; clone size: many; D gene: TRBD1; J gene: TRBJ2-1; CDR3 protein: CASSDTGGLSYNEQFF; CDR3 DNA: TGTGCCAGCAGTGATACAGGGGGCCTCTCCTACAATGAGCAGTTCTTC
V gene: TRBV18; clone size: many; D gene: NA; J gene: TRBJ2-5; CDR3 protein: CASSPSSQGKTQYF; CDR3 DNA: TGTGCCAGCTCACCATCATCCCAGGGGAAGACCCAGTACTTC
V gene: TRBV7-8; clone size: NA; D gene: NA; J gene: TRBJ1-1; CDR3 protein: CASSLERGIEAFF; CDR3 DNA: TGTGCCAGCAGCTTAGAACGGGGTATAGAAGCTTTCTTT
V gene: TRBV10-3; clone size: many; D gene: NA; J gene: TRBJ1-5; CDR3 protein: CAISENRDQPQHF; CDR3 DNA: TGTGCCATCAGTGAGAACCGGGATCAGCCCCAGCATTTT
V gene: TRBV9; clone size: many; D gene: NA; J gene: TRBJ1-2; CDR3 protein: CASSVDGNGNYGYTF; CDR3 DNA: TGTGCCAGCAGCGTAGACGGGAATGGTAACTATGGCTACACCTTC
V gene: TRBV29-1; clone size: many; D gene: NA; J gene: TRBJ1-2; CDR3 protein: CSVVFRDSKNYGYTF; CDR3 DNA: TGCAGCGTTGTTTTTCGGGACTCCAAGAACTATGGCTACACCTTC
V gene: TRBV29-1; clone size: NA; D gene: NA; J gene: TRBJ2-1; CDR3 protein: CSGGFYNEQFF; CDR3 DNA: TGCAGCGGGGGATTCTACAATGAGCAGTTCTTC
V gene: TRBV29-1; clone size: few; D gene: TRBD1; J gene: TRBJ1-1; CDR3 protein: CSAVQGAQDTEAFF; CDR3 DNA: TGCAGCGCCGTACAGGGGGCGCAGGACACTGAAGCTTTCTTT
V gene: TRBV29-1; clone size: many; D gene: NA; J gene: TRBJ1-2; CDR3 protein: CSAAVGPGYGYTF; CDR3 DNA: TGCAGCGCAGCGGTTGGTCCTGGGTATGGCTACACCTTC
V gene: TRBV20-1; clone size: few; D gene: NA; J gene: TRBJ1-4; CDR3 protein: CSARGSNEKLFF; CDR3 DNA: TGCAGTGCTAGAGGGTCGAATGAAAAACTGTTTTTT
V gene: TRBV12-3/TRBV12-4; clone size: few; D gene: NA; J gene: TRBJ1-5; CDR3 protein: CASSFRGGQPQHF; CDR3 DNA: TGTGCCAGCAGTTTTCGGGGGGGTCAGCCCCAGCATTTT
V gene: TRBV10-3; clone size: few; D gene: TRBD2; J gene: TRBJ2-7; CDR3 protein: CAISERSGGPYEQYF; CDR3 DNA: TGTGCCATCAGTGAAAGGAGCGGGGGGCCATACGAGCAGTACTTC
V gene: TRBV18; clone size: many; D gene: NA; J gene: TRBJ2-3; CDR3 protein: CASSPTITDTQYF; CDR3 DNA: TGTGCCAGCTCACCTACTATCACAGATACGCAGTATTTT
V gene: TRBV12-3/TRBV12-4; clone size: few; D gene: NA; J gene: TRBJ2-5; CDR3 protein: CASSGQTRETQYF; CDR3 DNA: TGTGCCAGCAGTGGACAAACTAGAGAGACCCAGTACTTC
V gene: TRBV20-1; clone size: many; D gene: NA; J gene: TRBJ1-4; CDR3 protein: CSASLGPPEKLFF; CDR3 DNA: TGCAGTGCTAGTCTGGGCCCCCCTGAAAAACTGTTTTTT
V gene: TRBV7-2; clone size: many; D gene: NA; J gene: TRBJ2-2; CDR3 protein: CASSPGVGELFF; CDR3 DNA: TGTGCCAGCAGCCCTGGTGTTGGGGAGCTGTTTTTT
V gene: TRBV19; clone size: few; D gene: NA; J gene: TRBJ2-2; CDR3 protein: CASSIGTLNTGELFF; CDR3 DNA: TGTGCCAGTAGTATCGGAACACTTAACACCGGGGAGCTGTTTTTT
V gene: TRBV20-1; clone size: NA; D gene: TRBD1; J gene: TRBJ2-5; CDR3 protein: CSARLDRGRGKKETQYF; CDR3 DNA: TGCAGTGCTAGACTAGACAGGGGGCGCGGCAAGAAAGAGACCCAGTACTTC
V gene: TRBV20-1; clone size: NA; D gene: NA; J gene: TRBJ2-6; CDR3 protein: CSAKSRGSGANVLTF; CDR3 DNA: TGCAGTGCTAAGTCGAGGGGCTCTGGGGCCAACGTCCTGACTTTC
V gene: TRBV10-3; clone size: many; D gene: NA; J gene: TRBJ1-2; CDR3 protein: CAISESRGDGYTF; CDR3 DNA: TGTGCCATCAGTGAGTCTAGAGGGGATGGCTACACCTTC
V gene: TRBV7-2; clone size: many; D gene: TRBD2; J gene: TRBJ2-1; CDR3 protein: CASSSTSGRVSEQFF; CDR3 DNA: TGTGCCAGCAGCTCGACTAGCGGAAGAGTTAGTGAGCAGTTCTTC
V gene: TRBV7-8; clone size: few; D gene: NA; J gene: TRBJ1-6; CDR3 protein: CASSFGRQAALHF; CDR3 DNA: TGTGCCAGCAGCTTCGGGAGACAGGCCGCCCTCCACTTT
V gene: TRBV27; clone size: many; D gene: TRBD2; J gene: TRBJ2-7; CDR3 protein: CASGLIGTSPVEQYF; CDR3 DNA: TGTGCCAGCGGGCTGATCGGGACTAGTCCTGTCGAGCAGTACTTC
V gene: TRBV15; clone size: NA; D gene: TRBD1; J gene: TRBJ2-5; CDR3 protein: CATSPGQKETQYF; CDR3 DNA: TGTGCCACCAGCCCGGGACAGAAGGAGACCCAGTACTTC
V gene: TRBV10-3; clone size: NA; D gene: TRBD1; J gene: TRBJ2-5; CDR3 protein: CAIRGQGQYQETQYF; CDR3 DNA: TGTGCCATCAGGGGACAGGGGCAGTACCAAGAGACCCAGTACTTC
V gene: TRBV5-1; clone size: NA; D gene: TRBD1; J gene: TRBJ2-7; CDR3 protein: CASSTADRGQLLSEQYF; CDR3 DNA: TGCGCCAGCTCCACCGCTGACAGGGGGCAGCTCTTAAGCGAGCAGTACTTC
V gene: TRBV4-3; clone size: NA; D gene: NA; J gene: TRBJ1-2; CDR3 protein: CASSQGQQGRSYGYTF; CDR3 DNA: TGCGCCAGCAGCCAAGGGCAGCAGGGACGAAGCTATGGCTACACCTTC
V gene: TRBV2; clone size: NA; D gene: NA; J gene: TRBJ1-2; CDR3 protein: CASSVDVGYGYTF; CDR3 DNA: TGTGCCAGCAGTGTGGACGTCGGCTATGGCTACACCTTC
V gene: TRBV29-1; clone size: few; D gene: NA; J gene: TRBJ2-3; CDR3 protein: CSVVSLRAMGPDTQYF; CDR3 DNA: TGCAGCGTTGTTAGCTTGCGGGCAATGGGCCCAGATACGCAGTATTTT
V gene: TRBV5-1; clone size: NA; D gene: TRBD2; J gene: TRBJ2-7; CDR3 protein: CASSLGTSGYYEQYF; CDR3 DNA: TGCGCCAGCAGCCTTGGTACTAGCGGATACTACGAGCAGTACTTC
V gene: TRBV29-1; clone size: many; D gene: TRBD1; J gene: TRBJ2-3; CDR3 protein: CSVGQGSTDTQYF; CDR3 DNA: TGCAGCGTTGGACAGGGAAGTACAGATACGCAGTATTTT
V gene: TRBV24-1; clone size: NA; D gene: TRBD2; J gene: TRBJ2-1; CDR3 protein: CATSAAGGSSYNEQFF; CDR3 DNA: TGTGCCACCAGTGCCGCGGGGGGGAGCTCCTACAATGAGCAGTTCTTC
V gene: TRBV12-3/TRBV12-4; clone size: NA; D gene: TRBD2; J gene: TRBJ2-7; CDR3 protein: CASSLNGRPPYEQYF; CDR3 DNA: TGTGCCAGCAGTTTAAACGGGAGGCCACCCTACGAGCAGTACTTC
V gene: TRBV5-6; clone size: NA; D gene: TRBD1; J gene: TRBJ1-2; CDR3 protein: CASSLEGTGGRSYTF; CDR3 DNA: TGTGCCAGCAGCTTGGAAGGGACAGGGGGCCGGAGCTACACCTTC
V gene: TRBV29-1; clone size: many; D gene: TRBD2; J gene: TRBJ2-7; CDR3 protein: CSARTSGAYEQYF; CDR3 DNA: TGCAGCGCCAGGACTAGCGGAGCCTACGAGCAGTACTTC
V gene: TRBV27; clone size: many; D gene: TRBD1; J gene: TRBJ2-7; CDR3 protein: CASTRTGSYEQYF; CDR3 DNA: TGTGCCAGCACAAGGACAGGCTCCTACGAGCAGTACTTC
V gene: TRBV20-1; clone size: NA; D gene: NA; J gene: TRBJ1-2; CDR3 protein: CSARAATPEADYYGYTF; CDR3 DNA: TGCAGTGCTAGAGCCGCGACACCCGAAGCGGACTACTATGGCTACACCTTC
V gene: TRBV18; clone size: many; D gene: NA; J gene: TRBJ2-1; CDR3 protein: CASSPGTGDPIYNEQFF; CDR3 DNA: TGTGCCAGCTCACCAGGAACGGGAGATCCCATATACAATGAGCAGTTCTTC
V gene: TRBV6-5; clone size: few; D gene: NA; J gene: TRBJ2-3; CDR3 protein: CASSYLGESDTQYF; CDR3 DNA: TGTGCCAGCAGTTACTTAGGGGAGTCGGATACGCAGTATTTT